This T cell receptor beta chain was sequenced for a study of naive and memory T cell subsets. TCR cDNA received a 3' ligated oligonucleotide that carried a UMI. Input was about 1 to 1000 ng of DNase-treated total RNA without cell sorting. Germline-derived CDR1 and CDR2 are SGHDT and YYEEEE. The CDR3 totals 13 residues. Trimming left V 4 bases short and J 6 bases short, with 12 bases between. The SP2 primer and nested alpha and beta constant region primers amplified ligated cDNA in four rounds. TCRdb passed the 5' RACE reads through MiXCR, listing each CDR3 protein once. The profile shows over 50,000 distinct CDR3 sequences, 7.6% of them singletons. This clonotype was detected only a few times.

The sequence came from a female donor in good health. This chain links TRBV5-6 with TRBJ2-3, with D perhaps TRBD2 (6 bases). CDR3 amino acids: CASSRSRGDTQYF. CDR3 in DNA: TGTGCCAGCAGCCGTTCGCGGGGTGATACGCAGTATTTT.